Sequencing of this T cell receptor beta chain was carried out in a study of regulatory T cells in long-lasting Graves disease. Study-wide findings and caveats: Persistent disease was associated with favored TRBV28 usage and with favored use of TRBJ1-2 and TRBJ2-5.

According to the study, TCR beta libraries were built with iRepertoire HTBI primers and CDR3-region Arm-PCR. TCRdb fed the multiplex PCR reads into MiXCR, producing one record per CDR3 protein. The sample has 350,000 to 500,000 distinct CDR3 sequences, about 16% seen once. This CDR3 is built from 14 residues. V was shortened by 2 bases and J by 2 bases, with 9 bases between the two germline ends. Germline loops: CDR1 SNHLY, CDR2 FYNNEI. Stated time point: newly diagnosed GD, antithyroid drugs for less than 3 months. With RNA extracted from PBMCs as input, the TCR library was made. Ten or more counts support this clonotype. Its antigen is currently unknown. Separately, the same data were catalogued under a study of T cells in Graves' hyperthyroidism and ophthalmopathy. That source adds: In the analysis, a 13 V-J model separated ophthalmopathy from stable hyperthyroidism.

The V gene is TRBV2, the J gene TRBJ2-5; D not resolved. This TCR derives from a woman in her late teens or twenties with Graves disease. Sequenced material: peripheral blood mononuclear cells (PBMCs), taken at new diagnosis, from a patient treated with antithyroid drugs. The CDR3 DNA is TGTGCCAGCAGTGAAATAGGCAGTCAAGAGACCCAGTACTTC. This gives the protein CASSEIGSQETQYF.